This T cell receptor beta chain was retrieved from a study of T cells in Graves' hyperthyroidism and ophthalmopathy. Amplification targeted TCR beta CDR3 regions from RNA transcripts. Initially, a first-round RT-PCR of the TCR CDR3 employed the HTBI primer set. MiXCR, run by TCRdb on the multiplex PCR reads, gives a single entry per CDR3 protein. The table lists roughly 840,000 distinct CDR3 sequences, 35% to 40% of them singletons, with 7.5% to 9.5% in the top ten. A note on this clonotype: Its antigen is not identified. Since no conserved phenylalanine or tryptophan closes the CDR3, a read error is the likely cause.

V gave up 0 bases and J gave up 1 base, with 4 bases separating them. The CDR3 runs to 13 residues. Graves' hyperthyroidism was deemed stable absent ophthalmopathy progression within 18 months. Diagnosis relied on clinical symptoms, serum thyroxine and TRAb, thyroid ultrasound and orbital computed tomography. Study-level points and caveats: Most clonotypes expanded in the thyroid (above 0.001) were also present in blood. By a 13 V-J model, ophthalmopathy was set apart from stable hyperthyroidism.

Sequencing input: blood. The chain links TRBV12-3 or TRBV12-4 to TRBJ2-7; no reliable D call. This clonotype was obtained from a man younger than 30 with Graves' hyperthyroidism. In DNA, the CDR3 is TGTGCCAGCAGTTTAGCCAGGTCCTACGAGCAGTACCTC. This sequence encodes CASSLARSYEQYL.